The clone carrying this TCR beta chain was detected only a few times. Its antigen is as yet unknown. This specimen belongs to a study of shared clonotypes between healthy human individuals. The study, taken as a whole, reports: A generally larger estimated richness was seen in naive subsets than in memory subsets.

The material for each subset, its genomic DNA, was split evenly across several immunoSEQ plates. The sorted-subset replicate PCRs were given around 190 ng DNA, which is tens of thousands of T cell genomes. The data were produced by immunoSEQ multiplex PCR, yet TCRdb's version contains in-frame clones alone and is incomplete. Found here are over a million clones, roughly 80% of them singletons; the top ten hold about 1.4%. Healthy HIV-negative adults without recent acute infections or vaccinations served as donors. The CDR3 contains 12 residues. Between the trimmed V and J ends, which lost 6 bases and 2 bases, there was a span of 7 bases. CDR1 and CDR2 (germline): SGHNT, YYREEE (reference sequence).

The sequence was collected from a man younger than 30 in good health. Sequences were obtained from memory CD4+ T cells sorted from blood. As to subset: CD45RA-negative fraction. The chain has TRBV5-4 and TRBJ2-3, with D maybe TRBD2 (6 bases). The CDR3 region is CASTRDTDTQYF. The DNA of the CDR3 is TGTGCCAGCACGCGGGACACAGATACGCAGTATTTT.